A selection of T cell receptor beta chains follows, all from one sample in a study of cytomegalovirus exposure and HLA in healthy donors. TCRdb keeps only in-frame clones here, not all; method: immunoSEQ multiplex PCR. The repertoire holds roughly 120,000 clones, with about 78% as singletons. Sequencing was performed on PBMCs. The receptor source for this set is a middle-aged woman in good health and CMV-seropositive. The CDR3 runs from the conserved cysteine through the conserved F or W.

v_gene,CDR3aa
TRBV7-2,CASSFRLAGDTQYF
TRBV7-9,CASTDRIGTNEKLFF
TRBV7-3,CASSLNLSGEQYF
TRBV7-9,CASSPAPGNSPLHF
TRBV7-2,CASSAGGSGGYEQYF
TRBV5-6,CASSFGWGVTQETQYF
TRBV2,CASGATSYEQYF
TRBV18,CASSPGQVSNQPQHF
TRBV7-9,CASSPDRVETQYF
TRBV5-1,CASSPGGTEPSRYF
TRBV7-9,CASSLLSGGETQYF
TRBV10-3,CATSLLAGGGNQPQHF